This TCR beta chain was identified during a study of T-cell memory formation after mild COVID-19. J lost 8 bases, V lost 2 bases, and 4 bases had no gene match. This CDR3 contains 14 residues. From germline, CDR1 is SGDLS and CDR2 YYNGEE. A single record per CDR3 protein comes from TCRdb applying MiXCR to the 5' RACE reads. This table holds roughly 190,000 distinct CDR3 sequences, about a sixth found once. The chain links TRBV9 to TRBJ2-1; 10 nucleotides match TRBD1. The sequence derives from an adult woman who had mild COVID-19 (a few samples of this study predate the infection). Cell type and time point are not known. Sequenced: PBMCs or a T cell subset sorted from them (not recorded which). The CDR3 loop reads CASSVDRGAHEQFF. CDR3 in DNA: TGTGCCAGCAGCGTGGACAGGGGGGCCCATGAGCAGTTCTTC.